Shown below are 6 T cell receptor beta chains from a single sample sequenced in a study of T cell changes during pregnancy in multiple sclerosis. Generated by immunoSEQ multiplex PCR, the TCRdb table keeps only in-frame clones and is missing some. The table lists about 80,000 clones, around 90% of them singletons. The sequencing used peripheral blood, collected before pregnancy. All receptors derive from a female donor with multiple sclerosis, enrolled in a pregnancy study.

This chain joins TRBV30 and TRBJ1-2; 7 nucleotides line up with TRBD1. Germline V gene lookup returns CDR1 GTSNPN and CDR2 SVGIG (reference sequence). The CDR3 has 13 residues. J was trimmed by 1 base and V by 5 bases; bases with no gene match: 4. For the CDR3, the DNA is TGTGCCTGGCGCGGGACAGTTAACTATGGCTACACCTTC. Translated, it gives CAWRGTVNYGYTF.

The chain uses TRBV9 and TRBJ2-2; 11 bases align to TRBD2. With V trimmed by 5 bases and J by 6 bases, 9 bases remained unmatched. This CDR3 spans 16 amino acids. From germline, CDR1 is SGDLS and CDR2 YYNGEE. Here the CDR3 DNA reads TGTGCCAGCAGTGGTAGCGGGAGGGCGGTCGCCGGGGAGCTGTTTTTT. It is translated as CASSGSGRAVAGELFF.

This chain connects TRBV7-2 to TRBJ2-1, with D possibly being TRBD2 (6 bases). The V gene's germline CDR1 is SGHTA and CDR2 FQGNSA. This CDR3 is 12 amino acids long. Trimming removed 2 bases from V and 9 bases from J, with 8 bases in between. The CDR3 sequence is CASSLLAPEQFF. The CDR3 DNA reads TGTGCCAGCAGCTTACTAGCGCCTGAGCAGTTCTTC.

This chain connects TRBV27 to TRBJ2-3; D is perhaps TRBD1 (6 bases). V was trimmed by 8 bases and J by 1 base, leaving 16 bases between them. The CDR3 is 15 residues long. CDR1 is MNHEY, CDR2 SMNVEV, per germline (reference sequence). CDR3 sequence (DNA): TGTGCCAGCCGAACCACAGGGAAGGGCACAGATACGCAGTATTTT. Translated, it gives CASRTTGKGTDTQYF.

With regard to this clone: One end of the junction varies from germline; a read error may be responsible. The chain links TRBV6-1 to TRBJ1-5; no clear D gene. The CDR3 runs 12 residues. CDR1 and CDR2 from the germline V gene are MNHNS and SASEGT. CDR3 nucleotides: TGTGCCAGCAGGGAAGGGAGGCAGACCCAGCATTTT. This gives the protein CASREGRQTQHF.

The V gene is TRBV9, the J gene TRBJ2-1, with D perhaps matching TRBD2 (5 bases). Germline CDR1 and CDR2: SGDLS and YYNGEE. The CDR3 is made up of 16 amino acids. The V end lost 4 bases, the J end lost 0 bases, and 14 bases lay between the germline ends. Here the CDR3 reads CASSSIARSSYNEQFF. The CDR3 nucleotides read TGTGCCAGCAGCTCAATAGCGCGAAGCTCCTACAATGAGCAGTTCTTC.